This T cell receptor beta chain comes out of a study of cytomegalovirus exposure and HLA in healthy donors. Regarding the study as a whole: According to reports, the classifier identified cytomegalovirus status with high specificity and sensitivity.

TCRdb keeps only in-frame clones here, not all; method: immunoSEQ multiplex PCR. The sample holds 200,000 to 250,000 clones, more than 75% seen once. For this clone: Its antigen is not known.

This CDR3 has 15 residues. V was clipped by 2 bases and J by 2 bases, with 13 bases between them. Per the germline V gene, CDR1 is SGHTA and CDR2 is FQGNSA. The V gene is TRBV7-2, the J gene TRBJ2-7; a possible D gene is TRBD1 (6 bases). The sequenced material came from PBMCs. The source of this sequence is a woman aged 18-29 years in good health and CMV-seropositive. The CDR3 loop is CASSLRPGDTYEQYF. The CDR3 DNA follows: TGTGCCAGCAGCTTAAGGCCAGGGGACACCTACGAGCAGTACTTC.